The TCR beta chain under discussion was sequenced for a study of CD8+ T cells in alopecia areata. RNA was isolated and reverse transcribed to cDNA, the sequencing template. Using immunoSEQ multiplex PCR, the repertoire was profiled, and TCRdb retains in-frame clones only, with some absent. The repertoire holds about 69,000 clones, with approximately 58% as singletons. This CDR3 has 15 residues. The V gene's germline CDR1 is MGHRA and CDR2 YSYEKL. V was pared by 4 bases and J by 3 bases, with 8 bases of the junction left unmatched. Regarding the study as a whole: TCR sharing across patients was less clear than in mice, possibly HLA-related.

In this sample, this clone turned up a few times. Its antigen is still unknown. The material was CD8+ T cells sorted from blood, obtained at week 0. This chain links TRBV4-1 with TRBJ2-7, with 8 bases identical to TRBD1. The TCR comes from a human donor with alopecia areata. The CDR3 nucleotides are TGCGCCAGCAGCCGGGACGGGACAGGACACTACGAGCAGTACTTC. Amino acid sequence: CASSRDGTGHYEQYF.